Shown below are 10 T cell receptor beta chains from a single sample sequenced in a study of blood T cell repertoires in COVID-19. Only in-frame clones appear in the TCRdb table, and some are missing; sequencing was by immunoSEQ multiplex PCR. Seen here are roughly 150,000 clones, approximately 90% observed once, and the top ten hold over 12%. The sample comprised peripheral blood. These receptors came from a woman between 40 and 50 years old with acute or convalescent COVID-19.

The J gene is TRBJ2-3, the V gene TRBV7-9, with D perhaps matching TRBD2 (5 bases). V lost 2 bases and J lost 1, with 19 bases in between. The CDR3 spans 18 residues. Germline V gene lookup returns CDR1 SEHNR and CDR2 FQNEAQ (reference sequence). CDR3 residues: CASSLFNLANYGTDTQYF. The CDR3 DNA is TGTGCCAGCAGCTTATTCAACCTAGCTAACTATGGCACAGATACGCAGTATTTT.

The chain has TRBV5-6 and TRBJ2-4, with D possibly matching TRBD2 (6 bases). CDR1 SGHDT and CDR2 YYEEEE come from the germline V gene. The V and J ends lost 3 bases and 2 bases respectively, with 12 bases between them. This CDR3 contains 15 residues. The CDR3 coding sequence is TGTGCCAGCAGCTGGACCGGGGGACCCAAAAACATTCAGTACTTC. It is translated as CASSWTGGPKNIQYF.

This chain uses TRBV11-2 with TRBJ2-5, with D perhaps matching TRBD2 (7 bases). The V and J ends lost 5 bases and 5 bases respectively, with 15 bases between them. CDR3 length: 14 residues. In germline, CDR1 is SGHAT, CDR2 FQNNGV. The CDR3 sequence is CASSEGGGTETQYF. The CDR3 region has the DNA TGTGCCAGCAGCGAGGGGGGGGGAACTGAGACCCAGTACTTC.

The sample holds one count of this clone. The V call is TRBV5-6, the J call TRBJ1-1; the D gene is possibly TRBD1 (5 bases). The CDR3 loop spans 13 amino acids. From germline, CDR1 is SGHDT and CDR2 YYEEEE. The V gene lost 4 bases and the J gene lost 1 base, with 8 bases spanning the gap. CDR3 nucleotides: TGTGCCAGCAGCACGACAGAGAACACTGAAGCTTTCTTT. Its translation is CASSTTENTEAFF. The entire variable domain, with the rest obtained from reference TRBV5-6 and TRBJ1-1, is as follows: DAGVTQSPTHLIKTRGQQVTLRCSPKSGHDTVSWYQQALGQGPQFIFQYYEEEERQRGNFPDRFSGHQFPNYSSELNVNALLLGDSALYLCASSTTENTEAFFGQGTRLTVV.

The chain is built from TRBV6-5 and TRBJ2-2; D call uncertain. The CDR3 has 13 residues. Germline lookup yields CDR1 MNHEY and CDR2 SVGAGI. CDR3 in amino acids: CATRPGNTGELFF. CDR3 DNA sequence: TGTGCAACGAGACCAGGTAACACCGGGGAGCTGTTTTTT.

The count of this clone is one. The rearrangement joins TRBV18 to TRBJ1-2; 7 bases are shared with TRBD1. The CDR3 totals 13 residues. Germline V CDR1 and CDR2: KGHSH, LQKENI. V dropped 5 bases and J dropped 6; count of bases not matched to a gene: 6. The CDR3: CASSAGTDDGYTF. CDR3 sequence (DNA): TGTGCCAGCTCAGCCGGGACAGACGATGGCTACACCTTC.

The genes are TRBV27 and TRBJ1-1; the D gene is possibly TRBD1 (5 bases). Germline loops: CDR1 MNHEY, CDR2 SMNVEV (reference sequence). This CDR3 contains 13 residues. V lost 3 bases and J lost 6, with 11 bases in between. The CDR3 region is CASSLGQSAEAFF. The CDR3 DNA follows: TGTGCCAGCAGTTTGGGGCAGTCCGCTGAAGCTTTCTTT.

This chain connects TRBV6-2 or TRBV6-3 to TRBJ2-7; TRBD2 matches at 9 bases. Germline CDR1 MNHEY, CDR2 SVGEGT. This CDR3 is 17 amino acids long. Trimming removed 2 bases from V and 2 bases from J; junction bases left unmatched: 10. The CDR3 reads CASSYPPGLAKTYEQYF. The DNA for the CDR3 is TGTGCCAGCAGTTACCCACCGGGACTAGCAAAAACCTACGAGCAGTACTTC.

The V gene is TRBV6-5, the J gene TRBJ2-5, with a weak D call TRBD1 (6 bases). The V gene's germline CDR1 is MNHEY and CDR2 SVGAGI. CDR3 length equals 12 residues. V lost 7 bases to trimming and J lost 5 bases, with 11 bases between them. The CDR3 coding sequence is TGTGCCAGCAAGGGAAGGGGGGAGACCCAGTACTTC. Translating gives CASKGRGETQYF.

V gene TRBV5-8 combines with J gene TRBJ1-4; D uncertain. The CDR3 runs to 16 residues. V was shortened by 0 bases and J by 1 base, with 10 bases between the two germline ends. The germline gives CDR1 SGHTS, CDR2 YDEGEE. This CDR3 reads CASSLGQEGTNEKLFF. CDR3 sequence (DNA): TGTGCCAGCAGCTTGGGTCAGGAGGGAACTAATGAAAAACTGTTTTTT.